This paragraph reports one TCR beta chain. What antigen it recognizes has not been identified. No base qualities exist here, and no much larger clone lies one base off it. The sample contains more than one DNA sequence encoding this CDR3. The sample is drawn from a study of siplizumab effects on memory and regulatory T cells (dated by TCRdb to between 2017 and 2020). In terms of the full investigation: The study looked at the effect of siplizumab, an anti-CD2 antibody, on alloreactive T-cell subsets in allogeneic mixed lymphocyte reactions made from human PBMCs. Overall study outcomes, separate from this receptor: Siplizumab significantly lowered the cumulative frequency of alloreactive sequences that could be traced to unstimulated CD4+ memory T cells. Because sequences at frequencies below about 10^-5 were poorly captured, only a minor fraction of alloreactive clones could be mapped back to unstimulated subsets. In reactions with siplizumab, an average of about 69% of mappable alloreactive CD4+ clones were Treg-derived, compared with roughly 30% in control reactions. For roughly 80-97% of proliferating CD4+ or CD8+ clones, no naive or memory phenotype could be assigned. Whether proliferating Tregs from siplizumab cultures were suppressive was not functionally confirmed. Compared with memory T cells, unstimulated naive T cells appeared more diverse, and naive cells seemed to make a substantial contribution to the alloresponse.

Libraries were built with the immunoSEQ multiplex PCR assay. About 10^5 TCR templates per sample were assayed by the deep sequencing platform. Genomic DNA extracted from sorted T cells was the material used for TCRbeta CDR3 sequencing. The authors' pipeline ran thus. The R programming language was used for the clonal analysis of the TCRbeta CDR3 data. Alloreactive CD4+ and CD8+ clones were identified by comparing unstimulated samples to CFSE-low samples taken after the reaction. Regulatory or non-regulatory origin was assigned to alloreactive CD4+ clones by matching of sequences to sorted unstimulated Treg and non-Treg repertoires. TCRdb carries this immuneACCESS record with in-frame sequences only. Its versions omit some clonotypes, under half of them owing to an unresolved V gene in the studies checked, with the rest unexplained. That table supplies the V and J calls and clone size; D and trimming were determined from the DNA. The sample table holds around 100,000 clones, of which 94% were seen once. The ten top clones hold 1% to 1.5% of the sample.

Sorted unstimulated T cells and proliferating T cells recovered from mixed lymphocyte reactions underwent TCRbeta CDR3 sequencing. Fresh whole blood from around 11 HLA-typed healthy donors was used to isolate PBMCs. To map where alloreactive clones came from, unstimulated CD4+ non-regulatory T cells were FACS-sorted. The V end loses 2 bases and the J end loses 3 bases, and a stretch of 3 bases separates them. From the cysteine through the phenylalanine, the CDR3 covers 12 amino acids. The retained sequence is limited to the CDR3, 36 bases, with the frame set at the first base. CDR1 and CDR2 are drawn from the germline V gene: SGHVS, FQNEAQ.

The receptor comes from a human donor in good health. The sequencing input was non-Treg CD4+ T cells sorted from blood. Read against the paper, the sample's cell subset or site label means: FACS-sorted unstimulated CD4+ non-regulatory T cells. The chain employs TRBV7-8 and TRBJ2-3; no D gene call is confident. For the CDR3, the sequence is CASSLRTDTQYF. The sequence in DNA is TGTGCCAGCAGCTTAAGGACAGATACGCAGTATTTT. With all but the CDR3 taken from the reference TRBV7-8 and TRBJ2-3 genes, the full variable domain is: GAGVSQSPRYKVAKRGQDVALRCDPISGHVSLFWYQQALGQGPEFLTYFQNEAQLDKSGLPSDRFFAERPEGSVSTLKIQRTQQEDSAVYLCASSLRTDTQYFGPGTRLTVL.